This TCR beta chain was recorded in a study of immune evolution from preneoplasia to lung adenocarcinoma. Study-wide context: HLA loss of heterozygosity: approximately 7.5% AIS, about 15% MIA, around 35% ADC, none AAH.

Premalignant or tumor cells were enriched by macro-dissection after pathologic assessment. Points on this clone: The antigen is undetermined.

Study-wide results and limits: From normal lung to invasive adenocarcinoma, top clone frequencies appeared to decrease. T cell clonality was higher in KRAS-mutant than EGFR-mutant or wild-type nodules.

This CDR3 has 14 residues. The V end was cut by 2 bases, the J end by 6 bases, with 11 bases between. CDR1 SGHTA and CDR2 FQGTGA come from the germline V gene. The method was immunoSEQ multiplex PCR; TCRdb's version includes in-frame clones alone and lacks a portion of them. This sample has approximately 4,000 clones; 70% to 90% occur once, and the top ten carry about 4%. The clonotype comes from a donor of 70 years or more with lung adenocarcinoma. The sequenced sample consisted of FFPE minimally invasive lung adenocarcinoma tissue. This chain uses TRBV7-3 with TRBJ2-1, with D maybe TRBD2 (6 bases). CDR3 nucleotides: TGTGCCAGCAGCTTATCCTCCGGGAGCAATGAGCAGTTCTTC. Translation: CASSLSSGSNEQFF.